The entry below describes one TCR beta chain. CDR3 length: 15 amino acids. V dropped 2 bases and J dropped 3; count of bases not matched to a gene: 4. Germline V lookup: CDR1 DFQATT, CDR2 SNEGSKA (reference sequence). These data are taken from a study of T-cell reconstitution after alpha-beta-depleted transplantation in children. Construction of the TCRbeta library involved unique molecular identifiers. MiXCR was run by TCRdb on the PCR reads, yielding one entry per CDR3 protein. Seen here are some 300,000 distinct CDR3 sequences, about a tenth observed once, and the top ten hold 2.4%. The chain employs TRBV20-1 and TRBJ2-1; TRBD2 matches at 10 bases. The specimen was PBMCs from the stem cell graft donor, collected from the stem cell graft. The receptor's source is a human donor who donated a stem cell graft to a child with acute lymphoblastic leukemia. The CDR3 protein is CSARRGTSDYNEQFF. The CDR3 nucleotides are TGCAGTGCTAGAAGGGGGACTAGCGACTACAATGAGCAGTTCTTC.